This TCR beta chain was found in a study of blood T cell repertoires in COVID-19. Authors' processing steps: Using reference gene primer amplification, nucleated cell counts were estimated. Here immunoSEQ multiplex PCR was the method, and the copy in TCRdb shows in-frame clones only, minus some. The DNA was the basis for D and trimming; V, J and clone size are from that table. The sample includes about 230,000 clones, roughly 82% of them seen just once. The ends were cut back, 3 bases at V and 1 base at J, with 6 bases in the middle. CDR1 SEHNR and CDR2 FQNEAQ come from the germline V gene (reference sequence). CDR3 length: 13 residues.

Source material: peripheral blood. The clonotype comes from a woman in her thirties or forties who had recovered from COVID-19. The chain combines TRBV7-9 with TRBJ2-5; D remains unclear. Here the CDR3 reads CASSFTPQETQYF. The CDR3 DNA reads as TGTGCCAGCAGCTTTACACCCCAAGAGACCCAGTACTTC. Drawing the rest from reference TRBV7-9 and TRBJ2-5, the complete variable domain is DTGVSQNPRHKITKRGQNVTFRCDPISEHNRLYWYRQTLGQGPEFLTYFQNEAQLEKSRLLSDRFSAERPKGSFSTLEIQRTEQGDSAMYLCASSFTPQETQYFGPGTRLLVL.